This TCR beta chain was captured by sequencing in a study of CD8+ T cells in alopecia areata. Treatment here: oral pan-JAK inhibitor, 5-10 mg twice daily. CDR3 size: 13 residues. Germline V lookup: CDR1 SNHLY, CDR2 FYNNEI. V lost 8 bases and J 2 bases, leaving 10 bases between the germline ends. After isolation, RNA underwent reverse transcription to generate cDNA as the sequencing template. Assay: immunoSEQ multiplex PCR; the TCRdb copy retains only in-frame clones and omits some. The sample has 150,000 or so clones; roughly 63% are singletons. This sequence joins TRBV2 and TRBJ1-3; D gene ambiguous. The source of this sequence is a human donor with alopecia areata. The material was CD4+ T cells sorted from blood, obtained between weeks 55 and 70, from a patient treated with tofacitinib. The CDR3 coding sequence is TGTGCCAGCCGTTCTCTACCTGGAAACACCATATATTTT. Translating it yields CASRSLPGNTIYF.